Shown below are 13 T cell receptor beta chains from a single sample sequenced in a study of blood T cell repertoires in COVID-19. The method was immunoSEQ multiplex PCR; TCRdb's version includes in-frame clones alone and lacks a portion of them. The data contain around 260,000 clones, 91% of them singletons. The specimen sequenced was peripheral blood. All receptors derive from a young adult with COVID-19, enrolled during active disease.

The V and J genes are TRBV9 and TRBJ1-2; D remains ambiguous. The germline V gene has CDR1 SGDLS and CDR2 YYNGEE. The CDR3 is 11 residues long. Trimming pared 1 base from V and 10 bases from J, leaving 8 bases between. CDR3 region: CASSVPGFYTF. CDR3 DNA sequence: TGTGCCAGCAGCGTACCGGGGTTCTACACCTTC.

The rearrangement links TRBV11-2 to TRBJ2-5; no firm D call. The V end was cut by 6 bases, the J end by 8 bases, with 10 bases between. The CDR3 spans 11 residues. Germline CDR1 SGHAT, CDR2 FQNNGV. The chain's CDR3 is CASSFADTQYF. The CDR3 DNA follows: TGTGCCAGCAGTTTCGCGGATACCCAGTACTTC.

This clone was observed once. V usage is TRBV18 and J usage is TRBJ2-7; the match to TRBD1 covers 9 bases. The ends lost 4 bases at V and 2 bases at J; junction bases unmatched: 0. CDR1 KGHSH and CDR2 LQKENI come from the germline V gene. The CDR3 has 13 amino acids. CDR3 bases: TGTGCCAGCTCACGGGACAGGGCCTACGAGCAGTACTTC. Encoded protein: CASSRDRAYEQYF. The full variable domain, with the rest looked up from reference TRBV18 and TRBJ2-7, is NAGVMQNPRHLVRRRGQEARLRCSPMKGHSHVYWYRQLPEEGLKFMVYLQKENIIDESGMPKERFSAEFPKEGPSILRIQQVVRGDSAAYFCASSRDRAYEQYFGPGTRLTVT.

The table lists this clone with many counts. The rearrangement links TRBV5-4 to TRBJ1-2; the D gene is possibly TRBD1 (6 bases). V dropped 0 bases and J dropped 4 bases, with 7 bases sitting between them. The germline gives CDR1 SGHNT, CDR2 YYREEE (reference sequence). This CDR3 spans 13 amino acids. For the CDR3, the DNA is TGTGCCAGCAGCTTGGAGGACAGCTATGGCTACACCTTC. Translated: CASSLEDSYGYTF.

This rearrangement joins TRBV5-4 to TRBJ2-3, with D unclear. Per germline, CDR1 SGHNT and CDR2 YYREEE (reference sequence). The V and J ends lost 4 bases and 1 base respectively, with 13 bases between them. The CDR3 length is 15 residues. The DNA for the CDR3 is TGTGCCAGCAGCACAACCCAGGCTGGCACAGATACGCAGTATTTT. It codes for CASSTTQAGTDTQYF.

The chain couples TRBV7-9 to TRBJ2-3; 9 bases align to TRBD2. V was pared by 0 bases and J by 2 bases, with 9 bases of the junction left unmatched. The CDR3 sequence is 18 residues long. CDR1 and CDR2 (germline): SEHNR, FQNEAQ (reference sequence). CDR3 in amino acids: CASSLAPLTSGNTDTQYF. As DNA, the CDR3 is TGTGCCAGCAGCTTAGCCCCCTTGACTAGCGGAAACACAGATACGCAGTATTTT.

CDR3 sequence: CASSLVRGGTEAFF. CDR3 in DNA: TGTGCCAGCAGCTTGGTGCGGGGGGGAACTGAAGCTTTCTTT. The chain recombines TRBV5-6 with TRBJ1-1; tentatively, D is TRBD1 (5 bases). This CDR3 is 14 amino acids long. Trimming pared 0 bases from V and 5 bases from J, leaving 11 bases between. Germline V CDR1 and CDR2: SGHDT, YYEEEE. The full variable domain, rest sourced from reference TRBV5-6 and TRBJ1-1, is DAGVTQSPTHLIKTRGQQVTLRCSPKSGHDTVSWYQQALGQGPQFIFQYYEEEERQRGNFPDRFSGHQFPNYSSELNVNALLLGDSALYLCASSLVRGGTEAFFGQGTRLTVV.

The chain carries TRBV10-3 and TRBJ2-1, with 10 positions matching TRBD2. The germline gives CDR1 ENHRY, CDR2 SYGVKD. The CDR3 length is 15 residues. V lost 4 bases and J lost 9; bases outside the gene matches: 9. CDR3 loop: CAISGLAGVGGEQFF. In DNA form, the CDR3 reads TGTGCCATCAGTGGTCTAGCGGGAGTAGGTGGTGAGCAGTTCTTC.

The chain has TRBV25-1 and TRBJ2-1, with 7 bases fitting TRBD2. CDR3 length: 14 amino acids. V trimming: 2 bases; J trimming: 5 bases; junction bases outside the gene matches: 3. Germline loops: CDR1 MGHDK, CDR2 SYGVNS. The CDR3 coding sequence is TGTGCCAGCAGTGAAACGGGACTAAACAATGAGCAGTTCTTC. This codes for CASSETGLNNEQFF.

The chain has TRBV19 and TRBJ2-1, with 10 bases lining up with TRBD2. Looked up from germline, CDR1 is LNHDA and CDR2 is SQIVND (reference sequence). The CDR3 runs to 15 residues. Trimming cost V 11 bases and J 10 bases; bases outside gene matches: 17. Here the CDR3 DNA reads TGTGCCGTCAAGACAGGGAGTTTACTAGCGGGAGAGCAGTTCTTC. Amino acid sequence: CAVKTGSLLAGEQFF.

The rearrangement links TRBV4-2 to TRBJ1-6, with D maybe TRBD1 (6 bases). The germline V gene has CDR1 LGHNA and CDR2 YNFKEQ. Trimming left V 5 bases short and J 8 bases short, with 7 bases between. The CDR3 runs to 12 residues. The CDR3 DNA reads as TGTGCCAGCAGCGACAGGTATTCACCCCTCCACTTT. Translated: CASSDRYSPLHF.

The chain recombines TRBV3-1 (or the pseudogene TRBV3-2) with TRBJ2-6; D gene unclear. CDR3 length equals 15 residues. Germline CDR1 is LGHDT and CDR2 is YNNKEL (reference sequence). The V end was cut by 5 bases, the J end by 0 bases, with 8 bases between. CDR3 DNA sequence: TGTGCCAGCAGCGATCATAGCTCTGGGGCCAACGTCCTGACTTTC. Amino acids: CASSDHSSGANVLTF.

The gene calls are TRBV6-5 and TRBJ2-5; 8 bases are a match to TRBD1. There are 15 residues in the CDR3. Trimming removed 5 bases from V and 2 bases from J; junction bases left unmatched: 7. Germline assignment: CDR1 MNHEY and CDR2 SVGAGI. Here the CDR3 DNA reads TGTGCCAGCAGTCCCTGGACAGGGAGGCAAGAGACCCAGTACTTC. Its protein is CASSPWTGRQETQYF.